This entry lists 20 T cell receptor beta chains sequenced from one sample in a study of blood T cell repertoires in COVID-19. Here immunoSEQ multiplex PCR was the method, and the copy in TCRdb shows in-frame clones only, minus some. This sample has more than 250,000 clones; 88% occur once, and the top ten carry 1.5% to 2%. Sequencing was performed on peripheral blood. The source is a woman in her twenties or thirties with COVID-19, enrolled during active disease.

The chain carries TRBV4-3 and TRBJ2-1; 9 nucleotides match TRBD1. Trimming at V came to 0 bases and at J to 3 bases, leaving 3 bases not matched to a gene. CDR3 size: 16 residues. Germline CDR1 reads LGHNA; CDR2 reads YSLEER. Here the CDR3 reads CASSQDRQGDYNEQFF. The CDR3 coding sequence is TGCGCCAGCAGCCAAGATAGACAGGGGGACTACAATGAGCAGTTCTTC.

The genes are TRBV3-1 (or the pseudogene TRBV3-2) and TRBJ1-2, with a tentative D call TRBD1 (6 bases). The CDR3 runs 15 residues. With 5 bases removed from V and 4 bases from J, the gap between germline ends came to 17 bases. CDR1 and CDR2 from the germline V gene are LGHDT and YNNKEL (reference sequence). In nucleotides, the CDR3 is TGTGCCAGCAGCGTCCTGGGGGGGGCAGTCTATGGCTACACCTTC. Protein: CASSVLGGAVYGYTF.

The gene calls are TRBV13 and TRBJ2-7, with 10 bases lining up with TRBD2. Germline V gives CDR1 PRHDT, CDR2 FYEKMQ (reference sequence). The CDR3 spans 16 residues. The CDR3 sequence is CASSLGGGASGGLLTV. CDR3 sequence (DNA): TGTGCCAGCAGCTTGGGCGGTGGGGCTAGCGGGGGTCTCCTAACGGTC.

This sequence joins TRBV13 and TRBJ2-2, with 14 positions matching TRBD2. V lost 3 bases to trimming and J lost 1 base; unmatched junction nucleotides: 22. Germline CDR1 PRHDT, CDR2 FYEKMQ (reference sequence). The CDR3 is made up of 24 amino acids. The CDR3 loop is CASSLLTVPYETSGGALNTGELFF. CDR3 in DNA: TGTGCCAGCAGCTTGCTAACTGTGCCGTATGAGACTAGCGGGGGGGCCCTGAACACCGGGGAGCTGTTTTTT.

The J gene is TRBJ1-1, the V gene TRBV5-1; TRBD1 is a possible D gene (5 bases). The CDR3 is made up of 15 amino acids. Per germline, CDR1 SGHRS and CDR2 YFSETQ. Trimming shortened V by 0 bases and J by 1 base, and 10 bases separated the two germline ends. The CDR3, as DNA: TGCGCCAGCAGCTTGGGAGACGGGGGGAACACTGAAGCTTTCTTT. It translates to CASSLGDGGNTEAFF.

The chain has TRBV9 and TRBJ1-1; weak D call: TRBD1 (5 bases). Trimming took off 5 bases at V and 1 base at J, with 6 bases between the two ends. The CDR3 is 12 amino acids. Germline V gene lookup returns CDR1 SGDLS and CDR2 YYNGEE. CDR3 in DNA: TGTGCCAGCAGAGGACAGAACACTGAAGCTTTCTTT. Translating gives CASRGQNTEAFF.

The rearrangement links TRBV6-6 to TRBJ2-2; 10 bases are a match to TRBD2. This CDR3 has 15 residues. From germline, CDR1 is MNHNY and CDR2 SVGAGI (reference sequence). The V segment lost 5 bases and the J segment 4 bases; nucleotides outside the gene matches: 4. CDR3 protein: CASSKLAGGTGELFF. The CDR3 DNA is TGTGCCAGCAGTAAATTAGCGGGGGGCACCGGGGAGCTGTTTTTT.

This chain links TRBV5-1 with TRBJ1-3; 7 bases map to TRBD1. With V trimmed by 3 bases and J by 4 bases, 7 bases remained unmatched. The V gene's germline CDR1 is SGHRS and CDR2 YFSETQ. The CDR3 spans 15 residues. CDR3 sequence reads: CASSSTGSEGNTIYF. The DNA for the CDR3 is TGCGCCAGCAGCTCGACAGGGTCGGAAGGAAACACCATATATTTT.

The CDR3 here is CASSQVLEGGEQYF. As DNA, the CDR3 is TGTGCCAGCAGCCAAGTATTGGAAGGCGGCGAGCAGTACTTC. V is TRBV4-2 and J is TRBJ2-7, with D hard to call. V lost 1 base to trimming and J lost 6 bases, with 13 bases between them. This CDR3 has 14 residues. Germline CDR1 is LGHNA and CDR2 is YNFKEQ.

Written as DNA, the CDR3 is TGCGCCAGCAGCTTGGGGCGCCCTTCGGACAGGGCTAATGAAAAACTGTTTTTT. The encoded protein is CASSLGRPSDRANEKLFF. The V and J genes are TRBV5-1 and TRBJ1-4, with 8 positions matching TRBD1. The CDR3 runs 18 residues. Germline loops: CDR1 SGHRS, CDR2 YFSETQ. J gave up 3 bases and V 0 bases, and 10 bases lay outside the gene matches.

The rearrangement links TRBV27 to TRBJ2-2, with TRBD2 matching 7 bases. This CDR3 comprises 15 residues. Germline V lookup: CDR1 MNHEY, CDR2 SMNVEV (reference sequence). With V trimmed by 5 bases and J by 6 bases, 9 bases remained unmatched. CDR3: CASSPMSGDSGELFF. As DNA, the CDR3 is TGTGCCAGCAGTCCGATGAGCGGGGACTCCGGGGAGCTGTTTTTT.

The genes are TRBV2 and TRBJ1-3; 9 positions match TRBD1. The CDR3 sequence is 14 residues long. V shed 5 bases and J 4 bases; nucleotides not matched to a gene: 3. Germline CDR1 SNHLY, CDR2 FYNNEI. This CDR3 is CASSSGTGGNTIYF. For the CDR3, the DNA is TGTGCCAGCAGTTCCGGGACAGGGGGAAACACCATATATTTT.

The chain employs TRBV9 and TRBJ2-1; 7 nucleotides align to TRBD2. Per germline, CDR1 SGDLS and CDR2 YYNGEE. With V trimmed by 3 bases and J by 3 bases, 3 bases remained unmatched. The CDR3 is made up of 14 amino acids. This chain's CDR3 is CASSGGLDYNEQFF. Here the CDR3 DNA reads TGTGCCAGCAGCGGCGGACTAGACTACAATGAGCAGTTCTTC.

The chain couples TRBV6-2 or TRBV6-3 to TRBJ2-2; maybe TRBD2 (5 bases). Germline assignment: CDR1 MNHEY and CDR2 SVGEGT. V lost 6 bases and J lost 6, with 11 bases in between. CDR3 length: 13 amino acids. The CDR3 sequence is CASSGTEAGELFF. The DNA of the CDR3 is TGTGCCAGCAGCGGCACGGAGGCCGGGGAGCTGTTTTTT.

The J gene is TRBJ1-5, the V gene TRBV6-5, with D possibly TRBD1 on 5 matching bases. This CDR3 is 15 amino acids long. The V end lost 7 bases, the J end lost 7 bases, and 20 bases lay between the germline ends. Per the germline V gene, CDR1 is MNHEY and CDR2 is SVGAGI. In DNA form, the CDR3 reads TGTGCCAGCAACCCATTTGCGGGCGGGGGACAGCCCCAGCATTTT. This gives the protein CASNPFAGGGQPQHF.

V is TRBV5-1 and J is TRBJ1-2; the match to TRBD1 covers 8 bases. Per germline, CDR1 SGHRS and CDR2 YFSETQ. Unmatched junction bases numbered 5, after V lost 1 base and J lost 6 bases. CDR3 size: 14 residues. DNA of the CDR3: TGCGCCAGCAGCTTGACCGGGACAGGAAATGGCTACACCTTC. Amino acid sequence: CASSLTGTGNGYTF.

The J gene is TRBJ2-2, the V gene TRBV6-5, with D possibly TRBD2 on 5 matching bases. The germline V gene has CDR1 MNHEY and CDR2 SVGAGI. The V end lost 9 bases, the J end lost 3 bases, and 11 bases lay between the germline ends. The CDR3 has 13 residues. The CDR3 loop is CASRGVYTGELFF. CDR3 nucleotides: TGTGCCAGTCGGGGAGTGTACACCGGGGAGCTGTTTTTT.

CDR3 residues: CASSSETGVNTEAFF. CDR3 sequence (DNA): TGTGCCAGCAGCTCGGAAACAGGGGTGAACACTGAAGCTTTCTTT. The chain uses TRBV7-6 and TRBJ1-1; 7 nucleotides align to TRBD1. CDR3 length equals 15 residues. Germline lookup yields CDR1 SGHVS and CDR2 FNYEAQ. V lost 4 bases and J lost 0; bases outside the gene matches: 5.

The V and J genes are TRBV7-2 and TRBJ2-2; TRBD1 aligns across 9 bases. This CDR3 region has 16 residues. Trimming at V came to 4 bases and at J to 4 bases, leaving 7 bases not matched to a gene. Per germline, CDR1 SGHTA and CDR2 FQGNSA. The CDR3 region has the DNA TGTGCCAGCAGCTCCGGGACAGGGACGGGCACCGGGGAGCTGTTTTTT. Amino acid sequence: CASSSGTGTGTGELFF.

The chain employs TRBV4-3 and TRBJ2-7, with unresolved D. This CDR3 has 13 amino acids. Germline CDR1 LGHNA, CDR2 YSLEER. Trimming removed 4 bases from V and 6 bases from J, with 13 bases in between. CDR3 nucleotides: TGCGCCAGCAGCCCCCTCCCTAGGAGCGAGCAGTACTTC. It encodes CASSPLPRSEQYF.